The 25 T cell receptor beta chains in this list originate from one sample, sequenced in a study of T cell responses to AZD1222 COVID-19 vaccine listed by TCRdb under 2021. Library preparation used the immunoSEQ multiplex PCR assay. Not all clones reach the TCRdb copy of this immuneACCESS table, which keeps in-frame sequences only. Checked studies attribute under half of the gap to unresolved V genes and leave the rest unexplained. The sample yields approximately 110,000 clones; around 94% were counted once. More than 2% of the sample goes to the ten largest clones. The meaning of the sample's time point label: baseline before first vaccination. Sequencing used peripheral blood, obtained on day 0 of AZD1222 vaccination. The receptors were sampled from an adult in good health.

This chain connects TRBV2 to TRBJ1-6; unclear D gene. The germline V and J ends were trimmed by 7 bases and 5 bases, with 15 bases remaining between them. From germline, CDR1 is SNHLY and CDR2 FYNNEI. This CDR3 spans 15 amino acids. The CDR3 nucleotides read TGTGCCAGCATGGAAGCTCTAATAGATAATTCACCCCTCCACTTT. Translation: CASMEALIDNSPLHF.

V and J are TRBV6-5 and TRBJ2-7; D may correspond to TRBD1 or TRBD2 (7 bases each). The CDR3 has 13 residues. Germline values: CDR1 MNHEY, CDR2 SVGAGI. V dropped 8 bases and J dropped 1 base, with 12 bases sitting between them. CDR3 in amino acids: CASWEGASYEQYF. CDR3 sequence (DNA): TGTGCCAGCTGGGAGGGGGCTTCCTACGAGCAGTACTTC.

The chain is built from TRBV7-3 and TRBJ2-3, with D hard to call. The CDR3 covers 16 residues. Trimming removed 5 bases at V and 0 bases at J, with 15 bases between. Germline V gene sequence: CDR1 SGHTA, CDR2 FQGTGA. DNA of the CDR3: TGTGCCAGCAGCCCCCACCCTACGTCTAGCACAGATACGCAGTATTTT. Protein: CASSPHPTSSTDTQYF.

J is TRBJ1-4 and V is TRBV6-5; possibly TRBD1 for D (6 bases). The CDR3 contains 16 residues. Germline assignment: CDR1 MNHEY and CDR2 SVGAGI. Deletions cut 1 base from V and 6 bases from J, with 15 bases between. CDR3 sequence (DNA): TGTGCCAGCAGTTACTACGCACAGGGAGGGGATGAAAAACTGTTTTTT. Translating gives CASSYYAQGGDEKLFF.

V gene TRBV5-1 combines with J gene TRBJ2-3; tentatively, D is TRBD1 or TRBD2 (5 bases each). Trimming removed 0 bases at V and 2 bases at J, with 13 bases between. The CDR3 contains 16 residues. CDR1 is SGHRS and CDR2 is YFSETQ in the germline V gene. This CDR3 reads CASSLVGTEDTDTQYF. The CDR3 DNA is TGCGCCAGCAGCTTGGTGGGGACCGAGGACACAGATACGCAGTATTTT.

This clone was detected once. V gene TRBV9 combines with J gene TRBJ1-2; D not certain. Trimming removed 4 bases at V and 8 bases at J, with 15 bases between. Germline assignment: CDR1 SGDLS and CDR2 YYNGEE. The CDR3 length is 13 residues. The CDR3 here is CASSTEGGYGYTF. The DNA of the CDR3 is TGTGCCAGCAGCACCGAGGGAGGGTACGGCTACACCTTC.

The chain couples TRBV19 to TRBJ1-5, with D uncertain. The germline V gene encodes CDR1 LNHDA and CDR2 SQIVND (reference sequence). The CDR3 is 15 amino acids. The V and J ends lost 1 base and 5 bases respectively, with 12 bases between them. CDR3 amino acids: CASSIVPGGHQPQHF. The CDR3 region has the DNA TGTGCCAGTAGTATAGTTCCGGGAGGGCATCAGCCCCAGCATTTT.

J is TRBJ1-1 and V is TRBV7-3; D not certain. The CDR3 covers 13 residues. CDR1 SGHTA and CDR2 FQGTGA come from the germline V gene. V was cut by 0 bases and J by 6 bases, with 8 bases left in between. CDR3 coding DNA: TGTGCCAGCAGCTTAACCATCTCGGCTGAAGCTTTCTTT. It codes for CASSLTISAEAFF.

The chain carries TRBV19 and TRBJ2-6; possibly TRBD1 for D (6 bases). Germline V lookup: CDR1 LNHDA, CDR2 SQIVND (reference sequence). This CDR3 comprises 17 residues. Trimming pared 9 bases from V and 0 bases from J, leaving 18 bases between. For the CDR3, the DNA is TGTGCCAGCCAACGAAAGACAGGCTACTCTGGGGCCAACGTCCTGACTTTC. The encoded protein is CASQRKTGYSGANVLTF.

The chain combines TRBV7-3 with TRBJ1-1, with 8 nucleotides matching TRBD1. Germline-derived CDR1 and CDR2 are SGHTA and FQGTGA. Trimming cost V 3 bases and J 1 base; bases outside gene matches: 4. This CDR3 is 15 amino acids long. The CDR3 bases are TGTGCCAGCAGCTTTACAGGGGGGAGGAACACTGAAGCTTTCTTT. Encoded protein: CASSFTGGRNTEAFF.

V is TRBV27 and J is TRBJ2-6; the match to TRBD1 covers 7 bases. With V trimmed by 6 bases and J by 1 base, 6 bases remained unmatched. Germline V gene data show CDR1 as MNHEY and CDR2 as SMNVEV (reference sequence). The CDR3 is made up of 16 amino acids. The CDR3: CASRRQGESGANVLTF. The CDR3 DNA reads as TGTGCCAGCAGGAGACAGGGAGAATCTGGGGCCAACGTCCTGACTTTC.

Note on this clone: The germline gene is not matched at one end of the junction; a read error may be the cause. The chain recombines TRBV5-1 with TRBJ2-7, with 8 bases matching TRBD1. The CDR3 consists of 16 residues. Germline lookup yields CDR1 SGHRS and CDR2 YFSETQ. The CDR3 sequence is CASSLAAQGVSHEQYF. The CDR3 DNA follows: TGCGCCAGCAGCTTGGCCGCACAGGGGGTCTCCCACGAGCAGTACTTC. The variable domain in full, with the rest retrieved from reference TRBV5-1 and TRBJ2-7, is KAGVTQTPRYLIKTRGQQVTLSCSPISGHRSVSWYQQTPGQGLQFLFEYFSETQRNKGNFPGRFSGRQFSNSRSEMNVSTLELGDSALYLCASSLAAQGVSHEQYFGPGTRLTVT.

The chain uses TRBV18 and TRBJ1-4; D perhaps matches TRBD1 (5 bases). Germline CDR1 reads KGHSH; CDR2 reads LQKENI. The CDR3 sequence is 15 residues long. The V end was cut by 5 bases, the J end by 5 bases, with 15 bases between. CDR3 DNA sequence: TGTGCCAGCTCATCCTCGGGACGTGGAAATGAAAAACTGTTTTTT. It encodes CASSSSGRGNEKLFF.

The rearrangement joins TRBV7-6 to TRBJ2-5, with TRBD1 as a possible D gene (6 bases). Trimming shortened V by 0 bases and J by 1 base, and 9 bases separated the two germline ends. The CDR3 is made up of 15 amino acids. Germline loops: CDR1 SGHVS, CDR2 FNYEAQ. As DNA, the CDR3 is TGTGCCAGCAGCTTAGCTCAGGGGACCCAAGAGACCCAGTACTTC. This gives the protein CASSLAQGTQETQYF.

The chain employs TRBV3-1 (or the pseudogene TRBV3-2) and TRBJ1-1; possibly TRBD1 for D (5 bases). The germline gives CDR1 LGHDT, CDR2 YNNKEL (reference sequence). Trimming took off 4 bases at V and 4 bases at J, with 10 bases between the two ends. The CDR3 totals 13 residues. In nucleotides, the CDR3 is TGTGCCAGCAGCCGCCGGGACGGCACTGAAGCTTTCTTT. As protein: CASSRRDGTEAFF.

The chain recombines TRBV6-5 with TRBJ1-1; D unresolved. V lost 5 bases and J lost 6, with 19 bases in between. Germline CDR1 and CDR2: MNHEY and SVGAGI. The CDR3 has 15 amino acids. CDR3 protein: CASSLDRRDRAEAFF. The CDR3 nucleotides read TGTGCCAGCAGTCTTGATCGCCGGGATCGAGCTGAAGCTTTCTTT.

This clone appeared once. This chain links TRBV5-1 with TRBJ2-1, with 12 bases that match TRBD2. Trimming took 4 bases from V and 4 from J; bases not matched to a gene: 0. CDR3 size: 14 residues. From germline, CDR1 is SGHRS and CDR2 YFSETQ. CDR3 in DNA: TGCGCCAGCAGCGGACTAGCGGGGTACAATGAGCAGTTCTTC. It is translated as CASSGLAGYNEQFF.

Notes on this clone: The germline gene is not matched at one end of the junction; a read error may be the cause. The CDR3 here is CSVALAGMTSF. CDR3 bases: TGCAGCGTCGCACTAGCGGGGATGACGTCTTTT. The V and J genes are TRBV29-1 and TRBJ2-3; the match to TRBD2 covers 10 bases. This CDR3 is built from 11 residues. Germline CDR1 reads SQVTM; CDR2 reads ANQGSEA.

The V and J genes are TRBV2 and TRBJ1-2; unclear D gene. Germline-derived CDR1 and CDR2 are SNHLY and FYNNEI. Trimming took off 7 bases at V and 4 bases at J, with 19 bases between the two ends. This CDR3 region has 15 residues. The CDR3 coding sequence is TGTGCCAGCAACGAGGGCTTCTCGGGGATCTATGGCTACACCTTC. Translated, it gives CASNEGFSGIYGYTF.

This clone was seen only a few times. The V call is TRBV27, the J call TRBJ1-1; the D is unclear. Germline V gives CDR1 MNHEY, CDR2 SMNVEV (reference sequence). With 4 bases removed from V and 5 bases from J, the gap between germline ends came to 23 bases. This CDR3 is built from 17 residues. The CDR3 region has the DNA TGTGCCAGCAGTTCCGGTCCCGGGGTCGGGTATCAGACTGAAGCTTTCTTT. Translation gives CASSSGPGVGYQTEAFF.

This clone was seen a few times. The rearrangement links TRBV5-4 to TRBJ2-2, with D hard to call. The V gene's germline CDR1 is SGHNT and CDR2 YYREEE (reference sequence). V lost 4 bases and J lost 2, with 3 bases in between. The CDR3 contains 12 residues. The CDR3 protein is CASSRNTGELFF. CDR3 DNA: TGTGCCAGCAGCCGTAACACCGGGGAGCTGTTTTTT. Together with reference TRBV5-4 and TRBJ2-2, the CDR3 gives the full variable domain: ETGVTQSPTHLIKTRGQQVTLRCSSQSGHNTVSWYQQALGQGPQFIFQYYREEENGRGNFPPRFSGLQFPNYSSELNVNALELDDSALYLCASSRNTGELFFGEGSRLTVL.

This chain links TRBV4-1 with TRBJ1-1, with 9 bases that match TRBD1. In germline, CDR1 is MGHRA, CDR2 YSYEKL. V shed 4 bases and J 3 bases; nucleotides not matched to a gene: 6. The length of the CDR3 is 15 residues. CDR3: CASSPGDREDTEAFF. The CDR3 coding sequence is TGCGCCAGCAGCCCTGGGGACAGGGAGGACACTGAAGCTTTCTTT.

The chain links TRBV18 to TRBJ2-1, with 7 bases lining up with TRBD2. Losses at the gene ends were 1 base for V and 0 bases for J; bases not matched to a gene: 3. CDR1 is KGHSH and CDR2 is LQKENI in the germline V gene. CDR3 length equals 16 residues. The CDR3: CASSPRGRASYNEQFF. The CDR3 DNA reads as TGTGCCAGCTCACCACGCGGGAGAGCCTCCTACAATGAGCAGTTCTTC.

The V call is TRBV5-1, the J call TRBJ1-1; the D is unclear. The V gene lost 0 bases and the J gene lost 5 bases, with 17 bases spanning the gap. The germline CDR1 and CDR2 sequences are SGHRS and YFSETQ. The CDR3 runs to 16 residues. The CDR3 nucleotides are TGCGCCAGCAGCTTGGACTTAGGCAGAACGGGTACTGAAGCTTTCTTT. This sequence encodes CASSLDLGRTGTEAFF.

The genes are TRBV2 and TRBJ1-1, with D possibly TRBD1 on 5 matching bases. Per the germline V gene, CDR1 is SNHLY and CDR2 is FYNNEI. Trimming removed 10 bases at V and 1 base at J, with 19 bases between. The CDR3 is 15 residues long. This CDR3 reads CATSRDGSSNTEAFF. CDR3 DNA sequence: TGTGCCACCTCCAGGGACGGGAGTTCGAACACTGAAGCTTTCTTT. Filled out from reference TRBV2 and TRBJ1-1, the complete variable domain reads EPEVTQTPSHQVTQMGQEVILRCVPISNHLYFYWYRQILGQKVEFLVSFYNNEISEKSEIFDDQFSVERPDGSNFTLKIRSTKLEDSAMYFCATSRDGSSNTEAFFGQGTRLTVV.